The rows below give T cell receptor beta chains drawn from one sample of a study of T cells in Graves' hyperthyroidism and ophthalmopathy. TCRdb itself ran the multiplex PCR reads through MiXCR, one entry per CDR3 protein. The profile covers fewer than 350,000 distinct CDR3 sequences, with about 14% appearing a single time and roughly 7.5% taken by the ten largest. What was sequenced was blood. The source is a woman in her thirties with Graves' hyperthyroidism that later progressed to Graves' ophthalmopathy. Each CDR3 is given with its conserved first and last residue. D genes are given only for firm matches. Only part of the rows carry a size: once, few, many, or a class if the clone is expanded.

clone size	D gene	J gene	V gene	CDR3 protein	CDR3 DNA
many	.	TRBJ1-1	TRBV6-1	CASSPVFQAVNTEAFF	TGTGCCAGCAGTCCGGTTTTTCAGGCGGTGAACACTGAAGCTTTCTTT
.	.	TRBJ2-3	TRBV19	CASSIGAAGDTQYF	TGTGCCAGTAGTATTGGTGCAGCGGGAGATACGCAGTATTTT
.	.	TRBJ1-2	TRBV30	CAWRAREDGFYGYTF	TGTGCCTGGAGGGCAAGAGAGGACGGGTTCTATGGCTACACCTTC
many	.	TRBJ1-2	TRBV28	CASSLQGYDYGYTF	TGTGCCAGCAGTTTACAGGGATATGACTATGGCTACACCTTC
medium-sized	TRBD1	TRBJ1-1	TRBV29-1	CSVRLWDSSRAAEAFF	TGCAGCGTTCGGCTTTGGGACAGTAGTAGGGCCGCTGAAGCTTTCTTT
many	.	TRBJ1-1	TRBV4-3	CASSPTVNTEAFF	TGTGCCAGCAGCCCCACAGTAAACACTGAAGCTTTCTTT
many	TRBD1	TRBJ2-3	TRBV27	CASSSTGAGGTQYF	TGTGCCAGCAGTTCGACAGGGGCGGGTGGTACGCAGTATTTT
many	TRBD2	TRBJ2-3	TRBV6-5	CASSYEPSGSNTQYF	TGTGCCAGCAGTTACGAGCCTAGCGGGAGTAATACGCAGTATTTT
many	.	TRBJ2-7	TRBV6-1	CASSEKIRVAPPYEQYF	TGTGCCAGCAGTGAAAAGATTCGCGTAGCGCCGCCATACGAGCAGTACTTC
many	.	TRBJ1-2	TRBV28	CASSKLGPSYGYTF	TGTGCCAGCAGTAAGTTGGGGCCGAGCTATGGCTACACCTTC
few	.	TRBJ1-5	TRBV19	CASSLLAGGTAGGNQPQHF	TGTGCCAGTAGCCTCCTCGCGGGGGGGACGGCGGGGGGCAATCAGCCCCAGCATTTT
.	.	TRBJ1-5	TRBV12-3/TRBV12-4	CASSFGSAGQPQHF	TGTGCCAGCAGCTTTGGGTCAGCCGGCCAGCCCCAGCATTTT
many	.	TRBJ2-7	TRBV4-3	CASSQGRGFYEQYF	TGCGCCAGCAGCCAAGGGAGGGGGTTCTACGAGCAGTACTTC
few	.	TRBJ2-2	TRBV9	CASSVLGLAGELFF	TGTGCCAGCAGCGTTTTGGGGTTAGCCGGGGAGCTGTTTTTT
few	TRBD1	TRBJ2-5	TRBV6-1	CASSSTLGQGGETQYF	TGTGCCAGCAGCTCGACCCTCGGACAGGGCGGAGAGACCCAGTACTTC
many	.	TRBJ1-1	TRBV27	CASSSGQNTEAFF	TGTGCCAGCAGCTCCGGACAGAACACTGAAGCTTTCTTT
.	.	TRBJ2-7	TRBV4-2	CASSPLMTRHEQYF	TGTGCCAGCAGCCCGCTAATGACGAGACACGAGCAGTACTTC
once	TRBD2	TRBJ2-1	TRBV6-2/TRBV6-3	CASRTSENSYNEQFF	TGTGCCAGCAGGACTAGCGAGAATTCCTACAATGAGCAGTTCTTC
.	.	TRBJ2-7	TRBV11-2	CASSLDKGRVYEQYF	TGTGCCAGCAGCTTAGATAAAGGGCGAGTCTACGAGCAGTACTTC
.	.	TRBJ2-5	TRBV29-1	CSVTGEAETQYF	TGCAGCGTTACGGGAGAAGCAGAGACCCAGTACTTC
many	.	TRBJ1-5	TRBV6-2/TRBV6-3	CASAPSGTSSNQPQHF	TGTGCCAGCGCCCCTTCCGGGACAAGTAGCAATCAGCCCCAGCATTTT
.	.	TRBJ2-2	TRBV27	CASSFGFPGELFF	TGTGCCAGCAGTTTCGGGTTCCCCGGGGAGCTGTTTTTT
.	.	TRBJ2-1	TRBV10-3	CAISERSEGGSEQFF	TGTGCCATCAGTGAGCGGTCAGAGGGTGGCAGTGAGCAGTTCTTC
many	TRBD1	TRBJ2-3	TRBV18	CASSADRNADTQYF	TGTGCCAGCTCGGCGGACAGGAACGCAGATACGCAGTATTTT
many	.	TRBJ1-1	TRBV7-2	CASSRRGDLLNTEAFF	TGTGCCAGCAGCCGGAGGGGAGACTTACTGAACACTGAAGCTTTCTTT
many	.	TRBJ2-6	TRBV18	CASSLGVGSGANVLTF	TGTGCCAGCTCACTGGGAGTCGGCTCTGGGGCCAACGTCCTGACTTTC
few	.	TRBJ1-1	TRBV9	CASSVGPGSTEAFF	TGTGCCAGCAGCGTAGGCCCGGGAAGCACTGAAGCTTTCTTT
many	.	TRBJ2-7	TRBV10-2	CASWDHSETRYRSGEQYF	TGCGCCAGCTGGGACCACTCTGAGACGAGGTATCGGTCCGGCGAGCAGTACTTC
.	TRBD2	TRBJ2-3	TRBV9	CASSVGLAFTDTQYF	TGTGCCAGCAGCGTAGGACTAGCTTTTACAGATACGCAGTATTTT
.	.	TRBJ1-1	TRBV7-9	CASSYRNWARGNTEAFF	TGTGCCAGCAGCTATCGGAACTGGGCCAGGGGGAACACTGAAGCTTTCTTT
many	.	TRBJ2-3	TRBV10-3	CAIGINAADTQYF	TGTGCCATCGGGATAAACGCGGCAGATACGCAGTATTTT
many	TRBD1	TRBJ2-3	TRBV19	CASSETGGSDTQYF	TGTGCCAGTAGTGAAACAGGGGGTTCAGATACGCAGTATTTT
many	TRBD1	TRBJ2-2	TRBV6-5	CASSYGTGFGELFF	TGTGCCAGCAGTTACGGGACAGGGTTCGGGGAGCTGTTTTTT
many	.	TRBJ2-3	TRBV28	CASSLSRGTQYF	TGTGCCAGCAGTTTATCCAGGGGTACGCAGTATTTT
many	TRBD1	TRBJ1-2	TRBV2	CASSGLQGLFYGYTF	TGTGCCAGCAGTGGTCTACAGGGGCTCTTCTATGGCTACACCTTC
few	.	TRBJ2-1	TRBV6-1	CASSEAARAEFF	TGTGCCAGCAGTGAAGCTGCGCGGGCGGAGTTCTTC
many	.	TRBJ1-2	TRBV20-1	CSAWEKTASSGYTF	TGCAGTGCTTGGGAAAAGACGGCTAGCAGTGGCTACACCTTC